The entry below gives a single T cell receptor beta chain sequence along with its context. Germline loops: CDR1 SGHRS, CDR2 YFSETQ. The CDR3 contains 15 residues. The V and J ends lost 0 bases and 2 bases respectively, with 9 bases between them. The data are from a study of T cell changes during pregnancy in multiple sclerosis. Libraries were prepared by immunoSEQ multiplex PCR; TCRdb keeps only in-frame clonotypes and omits some of them. The table has 85,000 to 100,000 clones, 85% to 95% seen once; the top ten hold 2% to 3%. The sequence was collected from a female donor with multiple sclerosis, enrolled in a pregnancy study. The chain is built from TRBV5-1 and TRBJ2-1; D is perhaps TRBD2 (5 bases). Material: peripheral blood, obtained in the first trimester of pregnancy. CDR3 region: CASSLEPGTYNEQFF. CDR3 coding DNA: TGCGCCAGCAGCTTGGAACCGGGAACCTACAATGAGCAGTTCTTC.